These 20 T cell receptor beta chains came from one sample sequenced in a study of T cells in Graves' hyperthyroidism and ophthalmopathy. TCR beta CDR3 region amplification was performed from RNA transcripts. The HTBI primer set served for first-round RT-PCR of the TCR CDR3. One entry per CDR3 protein results from TCRdb running MiXCR on the multiplex PCR reads. The sample lists about 560,000 distinct CDR3 sequences; over 15% were seen once. Sample: blood. The source is a woman aged 18 to 35 with Graves' hyperthyroidism.

This clonotype came up many times. This chain connects TRBV20-1 to TRBJ2-1; TRBD1 agrees at 7 bases. V lost 1 base and J lost 1; bases outside the gene matches: 10. The CDR3 runs to 17 residues. Looked up from germline, CDR1 is DFQATT and CDR2 is SNEGSKA (reference sequence). The CDR3 protein is CSARVQWARGSYNEQFF. The CDR3 nucleotides are TGCAGTGCTAGAGTTCAATGGGCCAGGGGGTCCTACAATGAGCAGTTCTTC.

The chain joins TRBV6-9 to TRBJ1-1; D is ambiguous. Germline values: CDR1 MNHGY, CDR2 SVAAGI. Trimming removed 3 bases at V and 7 bases at J, with 12 bases between. CDR3 size: 13 residues. CDR3 region: CASSYSKESEAFF. The CDR3 coding sequence is TGTGCCAGCAGTTACTCGAAAGAGAGTGAAGCTTTCTTT.

The chain employs TRBV28 and TRBJ2-7; tentative D call: TRBD1 (7 bases). Germline CDR1 reads MDHEN; CDR2 reads SYDVKM. V lost 8 bases, J lost 6 bases, and 17 bases lay in between. This CDR3 has 13 residues. The CDR3, as DNA: TGTGCCAGCGGGCGGGACAGTCCCCCCGAGCAGTACTTC. It is translated as CASGRDSPPEQYF.

At least ten counts were recorded for this clonotype. The chain has TRBV5-1 and TRBJ2-3; 10 positions agree with TRBD2. V lost 0 bases, J lost 0 bases, and 1 base stayed unmatched. The CDR3 runs to 16 residues. CDR1 is SGHRS, CDR2 YFSETQ, per germline. The chain's CDR3 is CASSLELAGSTDTQYF. The DNA of the CDR3 is TGCGCCAGCAGCTTGGAACTAGCGGGGAGCACAGATACGCAGTATTTT.

Ten or more counts support this clonotype. This rearrangement joins TRBV27 to TRBJ1-4; TRBD1 might be the D (5 bases). The CDR3 spans 12 residues. The V end was cut by 3 bases, the J end by 8 bases, with 7 bases between. Germline CDR1 is MNHEY and CDR2 is SMNVEV (reference sequence). CDR3 region: CASSFRGEKLFF. The CDR3 DNA reads as TGTGCCAGCAGTTTTCGGGGGGAAAAACTGTTTTTT.

This clonotype came up a few times. V and J are TRBV27 and TRBJ2-2, with D tentatively TRBD1 (6 bases). This CDR3 has 15 amino acids. Germline CDR1 MNHEY, CDR2 SMNVEV (reference sequence). Deletions cut 4 bases from V and 1 base from J, with 10 bases between. The CDR3 DNA reads TGTGCCAGCAGTTCGTACAGGGAGAACACCGGGGAGCTGTTTTTT. Its protein product is CASSSYRENTGELFF.

The chain couples TRBV7-8 to TRBJ2-7, with TRBD2 matching over 14 bases. Looked up from germline, CDR1 is SGHVS and CDR2 is FQNEAQ. V lost 6 bases, J lost 7 bases, and 8 bases stayed unmatched. This CDR3 is built from 15 residues. CDR3 sequence (DNA): TGTGCCAGCAGACGGGGACTAGCGGGAGTAGGGGAGCAGTACTTC. Its translation is CASRRGLAGVGEQYF.

The CDR3 is CASSQTEGGLTF. CDR3 sequence (DNA): TGTGCCAGCAGCCAAACTGAGGGGGGGCTCACCTTC. The chain has TRBV4-2 and TRBJ1-2; maybe TRBD1 (6 bases). Germline V gene lookup returns CDR1 LGHNA and CDR2 YNFKEQ. The CDR3 length is 12 residues. The V end lost 2 bases, the J end lost 13 bases, and 14 bases lay between the germline ends.

This clonotype was counted many times. A read error may account for a junction end that differs from germline. The genes are TRBV12-5 and TRBJ2-7; 9 bases match TRBD2. In germline, CDR1 is LGHNT, CDR2 FRNRAP. The CDR3 contains 15 residues. CDR3 residues: CASGLGTSDSHEQYF. The CDR3 nucleotides read TGTGCTAGTGGTTTGGGGACTAGCGACTCCCACGAGCAGTACTTC.

This clonotype was seen many times. This chain connects TRBV28 to TRBJ2-7; 7 bases align to TRBD1. Germline lookup yields CDR1 MDHEN and CDR2 SYDVKM. Trimming at V came to 10 bases and at J to 2 bases, leaving 8 bases not matched to a gene. This CDR3 region has 13 residues. The CDR3 protein is CATSGTAPYEQYF. The CDR3 coding sequence is TGTGCCACCTCGGGGACAGCTCCCTACGAGCAGTACTTC.

This clonotype was counted many times. V and J are TRBV12-3 or TRBV12-4 and TRBJ1-1; weak D call: TRBD1 (5 bases). Trimming removed 6 bases from V and 4 bases from J, with 15 bases in between. The CDR3 is 14 residues long. In nucleotides, the CDR3 is TGTGCCAGCAGCCCCGACGGGAGGGGCACTGAAGCTTTCTTT. It specifies CASSPDGRGTEAFF.

V is TRBV12-3 or TRBV12-4 and J is TRBJ2-3; 12 nucleotides align to TRBD2. V shed 2 bases, J shed 1 base, and the junction held 7 bases outside the gene matches. The CDR3 extends over 18 amino acids. DNA of the CDR3: TGTGCCAGCAGTTTAAAGCTGCTAGCGGGGGGGGGCACAGATACGCAGTATTTT. This sequence encodes CASSLKLLAGGGTDTQYF.

At least ten counts were recorded for this clonotype. The chain joins TRBV28 to TRBJ2-1, with a weak D call TRBD1 (6 bases). Trimming left V 4 bases short and J 8 bases short, with 15 bases between. Germline CDR1 reads MDHEN; CDR2 reads SYDVKM. The CDR3 covers 14 residues. CDR3 nucleotide sequence: TGTGCCAGCAGTTCCTATGATGGGGGCGATGAGCAGTTCTTC. This translates into CASSSYDGGDEQFF.

This clonotype was recorded a few times. The germline gene is not matched at one end of the junction; a read error may be the cause. This chain uses TRBV7-9 with TRBJ2-7, with no clear D. This CDR3 has 14 residues. The germline gives CDR1 SEHNR, CDR2 FQNEAQ (reference sequence). The CDR3 DNA follows: TGTGCCAGCAACTTAGAAGGGCGACGGGTTGGGCAGTACTTC. Its protein is CASNLEGRRVGQYF.

This clonotype was seen a few times. This may arise from a read error, as a much more abundant clone is one base away. This sequence joins TRBV20-1 and TRBJ2-3; weak D call: TRBD2 (6 bases). The V gene's germline CDR1 is DFQATT and CDR2 SNEGSKA (reference sequence). Trimming shortened V by 7 bases and J by 4 bases, and 21 bases separated the two germline ends. The CDR3 has 15 amino acids. The CDR3 DNA reads TGCAGTGTCAAACCCGGGACTCGATCAGCAGATACGCAGTATTTT. Translated: CSVKPGTRSADTQYF.

This clonotype was picked up many times. The chain employs TRBV6-4 and TRBJ1-1, with D perhaps TRBD1 (5 bases). Germline assignment: CDR1 MRHNA and CDR2 SNTAGT. The ends were cut back, 0 bases at V and 6 bases at J, with 14 bases in the middle. The CDR3 is 15 amino acids. In DNA form, the CDR3 reads TGTGCCAGCAGTGACTCTAATTCTGACAGCGCTGAAGCTTTCTTT. It is translated as CASSDSNSDSAEAFF.

Turning to this clonotype: A single base separates this from a much larger clone, so it may be a read error. The chain employs TRBV29-1 and TRBJ2-2; possible D gene TRBD1, 6 bases. This CDR3 spans 14 amino acids. Germline CDR1 SQVTM, CDR2 ANQGSEA. This CDR3 is CSVLNRVGTGELLF. The CDR3 DNA is TGCAGCGTACTTAACAGGGTTGGTACCGGGGAGCTGCTTTTT.

This rearrangement joins TRBV10-3 to TRBJ1-4; D not resolved. The V and J ends lost 10 bases and 6 bases respectively, with 9 bases between them. The CDR3 spans 11 residues. CDR1 and CDR2 (germline): ENHRY, SYGVKD. The CDR3 reads CATSADEKLFF. CDR3 coding DNA: TGTGCCACGTCGGCAGATGAAAAACTGTTTTTT.

This clonotype appeared a few times. The chain links TRBV4-1 to TRBJ1-1; D call uncertain. V was trimmed by 4 bases and J by 3 bases, leaving 9 bases between them. Germline CDR1 and CDR2: MGHRA and YSYEKL. The CDR3 sequence is 13 residues long. The CDR3 DNA reads TGCGCCAGCAGCCCAGGATCGGACACTGAAGCTTTCTTT. Its translation is CASSPGSDTEAFF.

This clonotype was picked up a small number of times. The rearrangement uses TRBV20-1 and TRBJ2-1; TRBD2 matches 9 bases. V was pared by 6 bases and J by 6 bases, with 6 bases of the junction left unmatched. Germline CDR1 is DFQATT and CDR2 is SNEGSKA (reference sequence). This CDR3 contains 13 residues. The CDR3 sequence: CSAPGTSSNEQFF. The CDR3, as DNA: TGCAGTGCCCCTGGGACTAGCAGCAATGAGCAGTTCTTC.